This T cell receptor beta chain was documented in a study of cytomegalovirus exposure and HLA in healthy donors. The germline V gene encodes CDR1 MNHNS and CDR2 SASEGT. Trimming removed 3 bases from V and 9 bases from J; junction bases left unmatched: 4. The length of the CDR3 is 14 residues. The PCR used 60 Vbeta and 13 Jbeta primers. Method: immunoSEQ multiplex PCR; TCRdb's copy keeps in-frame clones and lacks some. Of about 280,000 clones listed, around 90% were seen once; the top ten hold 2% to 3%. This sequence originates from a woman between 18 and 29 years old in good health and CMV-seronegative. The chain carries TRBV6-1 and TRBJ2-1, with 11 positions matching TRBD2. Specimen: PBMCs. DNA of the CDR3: TGTGCCAGCAGTGACCCTAGCGGGGGGCGTGAGCAGTTCTTC. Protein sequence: CASSDPSGGREQFF.